This entry lists 8 T cell receptor beta chains sequenced from one sample in a study of blood T cell repertoires in COVID-19. Assay used: immunoSEQ multiplex PCR; TCRdb lists only in-frame clones, some missing. The table lists 200,000 to 250,000 clones, about nine tenths of them singletons. The sample was peripheral blood. These receptors came from a man aged 65 to 79 with acute or convalescent COVID-19.

This rearrangement joins TRBV6-1 to TRBJ2-3, with TRBD1 identical over 8 bases. This CDR3 is 15 amino acids long. Germline CDR1 MNHNS, CDR2 SASEGT. Unmatched junction bases numbered 3, after V lost 3 bases and J lost 1 base. CDR3 coding DNA: TGTGCCAGCAGTGAGATGGGACAGGGCACAGATACGCAGTATTTT. This codes for CASSEMGQGTDTQYF.

This chain connects TRBV29-1 to TRBJ1-1; D remains unclear. CDR1 is SQVTM, CDR2 ANQGSEA, per germline. The CDR3 contains 13 residues. The V end was cut by 0 bases, the J end by 3 bases, with 8 bases between. CDR3 protein: CSVEERSYTEAFF. CDR3 bases: TGCAGCGTTGAAGAGCGGAGTTACACTGAAGCTTTCTTT.

The chain recombines TRBV27 with TRBJ2-1, with TRBD2 matching over 9 bases. Germline loops: CDR1 MNHEY, CDR2 SMNVEV (reference sequence). Trimming at V came to 2 bases and at J to 4 bases, leaving 3 bases not matched to a gene. The CDR3 contains 15 residues. CDR3 amino acids: CASSLASGVYNEQFF. DNA for the CDR3: TGTGCCAGCAGTTTAGCTAGCGGGGTTTACAATGAGCAGTTCTTC.

This clone was counted only a few times. The rearrangement uses TRBV7-8 and TRBJ2-7; D possibly corresponds to TRBD2 (6 bases). Germline V gives CDR1 SGHVS, CDR2 FQNEAQ. The CDR3 has 15 amino acids. The V end lost 1 base, the J end lost 5 bases, and 15 bases lay between the germline ends. CDR3 DNA sequence: TGTGCCAGCAGCTTAGGCGCCGGGAGTATCAACGAGCAGTACTTC. This codes for CASSLGAGSINEQYF.

The gene calls are TRBV6-5 and TRBJ1-5; 7 bases map to TRBD1. V lost 6 bases and J lost 2; bases outside the gene matches: 7. The CDR3 extends over 15 amino acids. Germline V gives CDR1 MNHEY, CDR2 SVGAGI. CDR3 sequence reads: CASREGASRNQPQHF. CDR3 sequence (DNA): TGTGCCAGCAGAGAGGGGGCATCGCGCAATCAGCCCCAGCATTTT.

This sequence joins TRBV7-6 and TRBJ1-2; 10 positions match TRBD1. Germline lookup yields CDR1 SGHVS and CDR2 FNYEAQ. This CDR3 is 16 amino acids long. After removal of 0 bases from V and 4 bases from J, the junction contained 5 bases not matched to a gene. The CDR3 nucleotides read TGTGCCAGCAGCTTAGCGACGGGACAGGGGTCCTATGGCTACACCTTC. As protein: CASSLATGQGSYGYTF. Using reference TRBV7-6 and TRBJ1-2 for the parts outside the CDR3, the full variable domain is GAGVSQSPRYKVTKRGQDVALRCDPISGHVSLYWYRQALGQGPEFLTYFNYEAQQDKSGLPNDRFSAERPEGSISTLTIQRTEQRDSAMYRCASSLATGQGSYGYTFGSGTRLTVV.

This clone was observed a handful of times. The chain joins TRBV19 to TRBJ1-1; D is possibly TRBD1 (5 bases). Deletions cut 8 bases from V and 7 bases from J, with 14 bases between. The CDR3 is 12 residues long. Germline V lookup: CDR1 LNHDA, CDR2 SQIVND (reference sequence). The CDR3 loop is CASEDSLGEAFF. The DNA of the CDR3 is TGTGCCAGTGAAGACAGCCTCGGTGAAGCTTTCTTT. The variable domain in full, completed from reference TRBV19 and TRBJ1-1, reads DGGITQSPKYLFRKEGQNVTLSCEQNLNHDAMYWYRQDPGQGLRLIYYSQIVNDFQKGDIAEGYSVSREKKESFPLTVTSAQKNPTAFYLCASEDSLGEAFFGQGTRLTVV.

The gene calls are TRBV9 and TRBJ2-1, with 7 bases that match TRBD1. The V and J ends lost 4 bases and 5 bases, in that order; junction bases with no gene match: 3. This CDR3 has 13 residues. The germline gives CDR1 SGDLS, CDR2 YYNGEE. CDR3 coding DNA: TGTGCCAGCAGCCAGGGACAGAACAATGAGCAGTTCTTC. Translated, it gives CASSQGQNNEQFF.